A selection of T cell receptor beta chains follows, all from one sample in a study of cytomegalovirus exposure and HLA in healthy donors. The protocol was immunoSEQ multiplex PCR, while the TCRdb copy is restricted to in-frame clones and leaves out a portion. Seen here are some 150,000 clones, around 76% observed once, and the top ten hold 2% to 2.5%. Sample: PBMCs. The receptors shown here come from a woman younger than 45 in good health and CMV-seropositive. Both conserved end residues are part of each CDR3. A D gene is named only where the DNA matches it firmly. Clone size is not always given. Where it is, it says once, few, many or a class for expanded clones.

j_call	v_call	d_call	clone_size	cdr3_aa	cdr3_nt
TRBJ2-2	TRBV2	TRBD1	few	CASGGQGASTGELFF	TGTGCCAGCGGTGGACAGGGAGCGAGCACCGGGGAGCTGTTTTTT
TRBJ1-2	TRBV6-5	TRBD1	.	CASSNGQVRGYTF	TGTGCCAGCAGCAACGGACAGGTTCGAGGCTACACCTTC
TRBJ2-7	TRBV2	.	.	CASIWDKSSYEQYF	TGTGCCAGCATTTGGGACAAGAGCTCCTACGAGCAGTACTTC
TRBJ2-7	TRBV6-5	TRBD1	.	CASRVAGGYYEQYF	TGTGCCAGCAGAGTAGCAGGGGGATACTACGAGCAGTACTTC
TRBJ2-3	TRBV9	TRBD2	.	CASTSGESTDTQYF	TGTGCCAGCACTAGCGGGGAAAGCACAGATACGCAGTATTTT
TRBJ1-1	TRBV6-1	.	.	CAGHRVANTEAFF	TGTGCCGGACACAGGGTGGCGAACACTGAAGCTTTCTTT
TRBJ1-1	TRBV9	.	.	CASSVGAGEAFF	TGTGCCAGCAGCGTTGGGGCAGGAGAAGCTTTCTTT
TRBJ2-7	TRBV2	TRBD2	.	CASSNGGNYEQYF	TGTGCCAGCAGTAACGGGGGGAACTACGAGCAGTACTTC
TRBJ2-5	TRBV6-5	.	.	CASSYSGGEQYF	TGTGCCAGCAGTTACTCTGGCGGGGAGCAGTACTTC
TRBJ1-2	TRBV29-1	.	.	CSVANRPERKYGYTF	TGCAGCGTTGCTAACAGGCCTGAAAGGAAGTATGGCTACACCTTC
TRBJ1-2	TRBV6-6	.	.	CANQDSRYGYTF	TGTGCCAACCAGGACAGTCGCTATGGCTACACCTTC
TRBJ1-2	TRBV5-1	TRBD1	.	CASSLGQGGYTF	TGCGCCAGCAGCCTGGGACAGGGTGGCTACACCTTC
TRBJ1-1	TRBV28	.	.	CASPPRGGNTEAFF	TGTGCCAGCCCCCCAAGGGGCGGGAACACTGAAGCTTTCTTT
TRBJ2-7	TRBV5-3	TRBD1	.	CARRGQGFEYEQYF	TGTGCCAGAAGAGGACAGGGTTTTGAGTACGAGCAGTACTTC
TRBJ1-1	TRBV19	TRBD1	.	CASTEWDRGFTEAFF	TGTGCCAGTACCGAGTGGGACAGGGGTTTCACTGAAGCTTTCTTT
TRBJ2-1	TRBV28	TRBD2	.	CASSFQAGDYNEQFF	TGTGCCAGCAGTTTTCAAGCGGGAGATTACAATGAGCAGTTCTTC
TRBJ1-5	TRBV28	.	.	CASSLGPRSNQPQHF	TGTGCCAGCAGTTTGGGGCCGAGGAGCAATCAGCCCCAGCATTTT
TRBJ1-2	TRBV6-5	.	.	CASSTQGAWTF	TGTGCCAGCAGTACACAGGGAGCTTGGACCTTC
TRBJ1-5	TRBV18	.	.	CASSPAPGGSQPQHF	TGTGCCAGCTCACCCGCTCCGGGGGGGAGTCAGCCCCAGCATTTT
TRBJ1-4	TRBV6-6	TRBD1	.	CASSYPGTGAEKLFF	TGTGCCAGCAGTTACCCCGGGACAGGGGCCGAAAAACTGTTTTTT
TRBJ2-1	TRBV30	.	.	CAWSVQVLNEQFF	TGTGCCTGGAGTGTACAGGTACTGAATGAGCAGTTCTTC
TRBJ1-2	TRBV5-1	TRBD1	.	CASKEGAGGYTF	TGCGCCAGCAAGGAGGGGGCAGGTGGCTACACCTTC
TRBJ2-7	TRBV5-1	TRBD1	.	CASSLRQGRFYEQYF	TGCGCCAGCAGCTTGAGACAGGGTAGATTCTACGAGCAGTACTTC
TRBJ2-1	TRBV19	TRBD1	.	CASSSDRVEYDNEQFF	TGTGCCAGTAGTTCGGACAGGGTAGAGTATGACAATGAGCAGTTCTTC
TRBJ1-6	TRBV10-3	TRBD1	.	CAISAGGAESPLHF	TGTGCCATCAGTGCAGGGGGCGCGGAATCACCCCTCCACTTT
TRBJ2-1	TRBV6-5	TRBD2	.	CASRERGSYNEQFF	TGTGCCAGCAGGGAGCGGGGCTCCTACAATGAGCAGTTCTTC
TRBJ1-1	TRBV27	.	.	CASSLFSGGRNTEAFF	TGTGCCAGCAGTTTATTTTCGGGGGGCAGGAACACTGAAGCTTTCTTT
TRBJ1-5	TRBV18	.	.	CASSPQGQGSNQPQHF	TGTGCCAGCTCACCCCAGGGCCAGGGGAGCAATCAGCCCCAGCATTTT
TRBJ1-4	TRBV5-1	.	.	CASSLVGTSEKLFF	TGCGCCAGCAGCTTGGTAGGGACATCGGAAAAACTGTTTTTT
TRBJ2-5	TRBV2	.	.	CASNGGSGLETQYF	TGTGCCAGCAATGGAGGTAGCGGCCTAGAGACCCAGTACTTC
TRBJ1-1	TRBV30	TRBD1	.	CAWSLGQGTRTEAFF	TGTGCCTGGAGTCTAGGACAGGGGACAAGGACTGAAGCTTTCTTT
TRBJ1-2	TRBV28	.	.	CASRGGTVYGYTF	TGTGCCAGCAGGGGGGGGACGGTCTATGGCTACACCTTC
TRBJ1-1	TRBV9	.	.	CASSVGATSPMNTEAFF	TGTGCCAGCAGCGTAGGGGCGACCTCACCTATGAACACTGAAGCTTTCTTT
TRBJ2-7	TRBV9	.	.	CASSAALGTQDYEQYF	TGTGCCAGCAGCGCCGCTCTCGGGACACAGGACTACGAGCAGTACTTC
TRBJ2-2	TRBV5-6	TRBD1	.	CASSFGTATGELFF	TGTGCCAGCAGCTTTGGGACAGCGACCGGGGAGCTGTTTTTT
TRBJ2-1	TRBV7-7	.	.	CASSPRVGEVF	TGTGCCAGCAGCCCCCGAGTCGGAGAGGTCTTC
TRBJ2-3	TRBV4-1	TRBD1	.	CASSQLQGASTDTQYF	TGCGCCAGCAGCCAATTACAGGGGGCAAGCACAGATACGCAGTATTTT
TRBJ2-1	TRBV6-5	TRBD2	.	CASSYGLAGGRGGQFF	TGTGCCAGCAGTTACGGGCTAGCGGGGGGGAGAGGAGGGCAGTTCTTC
TRBJ1-5	TRBV2	TRBD1	.	CASSEELGGGYQPQHF	TGTGCCAGCAGTGAAGAGTTAGGGGGCGGCTATCAGCCCCAGCATTTT
TRBJ1-5	TRBV19	TRBD1	.	CASNPQGANSNQPQHF	TGTGCCAGTAACCCGCAGGGGGCTAATAGCAATCAGCCCCAGCATTTT
TRBJ1-1	TRBV6-1	TRBD1	.	CASRRQGNTEAFF	TGTGCCAGCAGGCGACAGGGGAACACTGAAGCTTTCTTT
TRBJ1-5	TRBV5-6	.	.	CASSLSGALQPQHF	TGTGCCAGCAGCTTATCAGGGGCGCTTCAACCCCAGCATTTT
TRBJ2-1	TRBV27	.	few	CASSSPFGGRGYNEQFF	TGTGCCAGCAGTTCCCCCTTTGGGGGGAGAGGCTACAATGAGCAGTTCTTC
TRBJ2-1	TRBV11-2	.	.	CASSFALNNEQFF	TGTGCCAGCAGCTTCGCCCTAAACAATGAGCAGTTCTTC
TRBJ2-3	TRBV5-1	.	.	CASSSTRGLTTQYF	TGCGCCAGCAGCTCTACCCGGGGACTTACTACGCAGTATTTT